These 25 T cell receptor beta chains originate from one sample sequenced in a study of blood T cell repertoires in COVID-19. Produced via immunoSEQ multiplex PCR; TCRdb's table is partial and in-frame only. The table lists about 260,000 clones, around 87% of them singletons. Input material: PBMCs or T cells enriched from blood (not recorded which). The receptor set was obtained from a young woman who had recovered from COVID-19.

The CDR3 protein is CASSIVGGGSTDTQYF. In DNA, the CDR3 is TGTGCCAGTAGTATAGTCGGGGGTGGAAGCACAGATACGCAGTATTTT. V is TRBV19 and J is TRBJ2-3; TRBD2 is a possible D gene (6 bases). The CDR3 is 16 amino acids. Germline V CDR1 and CDR2: LNHDA, SQIVND (reference sequence). V lost 1 base, J lost 0 bases, and 11 bases lay in between.

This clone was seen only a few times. The CDR3 is CSVGRGGSYEQYF. CDR3 sequence (DNA): TGCAGCGTGGGGAGGGGAGGCAGCTACGAGCAGTACTTC. This chain links TRBV29-1 with TRBJ2-7; 7 bases line up with TRBD2. This CDR3 has 13 amino acids. Germline trimming cut 6 bases from V and 3 bases from J; bases unmatched to any gene: 8. Germline V lookup: CDR1 SQVTM, CDR2 ANQGSEA.

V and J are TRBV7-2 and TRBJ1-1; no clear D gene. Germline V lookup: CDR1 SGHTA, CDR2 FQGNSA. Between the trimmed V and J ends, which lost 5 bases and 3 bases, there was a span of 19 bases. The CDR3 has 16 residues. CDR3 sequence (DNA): TGTGCCAGCAGCCTCGACATTACGAAGCGGGACACTGAAGCTTTCTTT. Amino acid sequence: CASSLDITKRDTEAFF.

CDR3 DNA: TGTGCCAGCAGTCCGGACACCGGGGAGCTGTTTTTT. Protein: CASSPDTGELFF. The chain recombines TRBV12-3 or TRBV12-4 with TRBJ2-2, with no clear D. Deletions cut 5 bases from V and 3 bases from J, with 4 bases between. The CDR3 is made up of 12 amino acids.

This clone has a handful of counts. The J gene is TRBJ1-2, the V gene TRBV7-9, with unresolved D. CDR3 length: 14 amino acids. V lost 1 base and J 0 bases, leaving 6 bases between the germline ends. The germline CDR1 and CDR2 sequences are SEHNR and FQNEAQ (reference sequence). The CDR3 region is CASSLGLANYGYTF. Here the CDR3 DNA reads TGTGCCAGCAGCTTAGGCCTAGCTAACTATGGCTACACCTTC.

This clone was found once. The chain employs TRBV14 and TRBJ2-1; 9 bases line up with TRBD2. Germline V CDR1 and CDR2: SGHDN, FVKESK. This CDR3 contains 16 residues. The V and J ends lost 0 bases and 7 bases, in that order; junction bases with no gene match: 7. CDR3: CASSQDQAGGGNEQFF. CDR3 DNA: TGTGCCAGCAGCCAAGATCAGGCGGGAGGGGGAAATGAGCAGTTCTTC.

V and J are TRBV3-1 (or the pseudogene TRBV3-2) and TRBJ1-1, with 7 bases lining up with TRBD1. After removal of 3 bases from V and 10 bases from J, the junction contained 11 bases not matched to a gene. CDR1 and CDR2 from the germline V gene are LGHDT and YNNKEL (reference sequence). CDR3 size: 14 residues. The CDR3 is CASSHNRDSHLAFF. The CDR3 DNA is TGTGCCAGCAGCCACAACCGGGACAGCCACTTAGCTTTCTTT.

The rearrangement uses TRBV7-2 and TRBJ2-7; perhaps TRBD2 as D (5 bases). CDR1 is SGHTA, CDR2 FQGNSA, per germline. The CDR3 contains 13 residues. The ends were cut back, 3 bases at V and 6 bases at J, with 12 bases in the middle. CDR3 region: CASSFLGVVEQYF. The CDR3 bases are TGTGCCAGCAGCTTCCTGGGAGTTGTCGAGCAGTACTTC.

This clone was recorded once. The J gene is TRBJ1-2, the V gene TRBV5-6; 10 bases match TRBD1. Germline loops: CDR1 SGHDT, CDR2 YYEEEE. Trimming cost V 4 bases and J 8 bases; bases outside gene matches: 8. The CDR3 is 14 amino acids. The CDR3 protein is CASSGDRGLQGYTF. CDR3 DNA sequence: TGTGCCAGCAGCGGAGACAGGGGGCTTCAAGGCTACACCTTC.

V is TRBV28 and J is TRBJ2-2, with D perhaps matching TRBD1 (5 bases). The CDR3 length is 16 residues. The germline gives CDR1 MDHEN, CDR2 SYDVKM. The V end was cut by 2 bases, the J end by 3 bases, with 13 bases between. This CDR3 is CASSLVLGRDTGELFF. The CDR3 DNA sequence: TGTGCCAGCAGTTTAGTGCTCGGCAGGGACACCGGGGAGCTGTTTTTT.

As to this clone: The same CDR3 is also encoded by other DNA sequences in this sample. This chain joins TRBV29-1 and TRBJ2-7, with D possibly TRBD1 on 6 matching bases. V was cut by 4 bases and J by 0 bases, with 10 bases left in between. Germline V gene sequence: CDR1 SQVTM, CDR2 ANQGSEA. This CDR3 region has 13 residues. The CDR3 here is CSVVTGSSYEQYF. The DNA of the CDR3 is TGCAGCGTTGTCACAGGGAGCTCCTACGAGCAGTACTTC.

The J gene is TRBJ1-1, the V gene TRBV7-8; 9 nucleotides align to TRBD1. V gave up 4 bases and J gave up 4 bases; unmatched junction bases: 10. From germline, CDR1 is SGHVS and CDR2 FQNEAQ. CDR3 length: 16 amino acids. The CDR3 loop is CASSSRRDRVSTEAFF. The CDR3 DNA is TGTGCCAGCAGCTCGAGAAGGGACAGGGTGAGCACTGAAGCTTTCTTT.

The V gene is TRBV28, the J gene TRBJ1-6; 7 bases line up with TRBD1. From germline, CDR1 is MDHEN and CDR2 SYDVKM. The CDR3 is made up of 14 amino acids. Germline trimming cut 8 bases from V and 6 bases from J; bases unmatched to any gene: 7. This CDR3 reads CASSGGVVNSPLHF. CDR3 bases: TGTGCCAGCTCAGGGGGAGTTGTTAATTCACCCCTCCACTTT. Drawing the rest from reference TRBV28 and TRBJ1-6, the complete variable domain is DVKVTQSSRYLVKRTGEKVFLECVQDMDHENMFWYRQDPGLGLRLIYFSYDVKMKEKGDIPEGYSVSREKKERFSLILESASTNQTSMYLCASSGGVVNSPLHFGNGTRLTVT.

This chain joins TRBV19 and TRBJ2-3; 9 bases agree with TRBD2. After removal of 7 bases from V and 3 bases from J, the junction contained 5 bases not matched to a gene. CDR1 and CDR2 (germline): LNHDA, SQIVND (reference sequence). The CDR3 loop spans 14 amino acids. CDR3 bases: TGTGCCAGTAAGGCGGGGGGGCCGACAGATACGCAGTATTTT. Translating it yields CASKAGGPTDTQYF.

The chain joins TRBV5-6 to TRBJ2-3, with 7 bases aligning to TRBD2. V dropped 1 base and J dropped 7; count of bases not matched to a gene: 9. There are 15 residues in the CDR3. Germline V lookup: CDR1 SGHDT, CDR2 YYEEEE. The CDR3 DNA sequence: TGTGCCAGCAGCTTGTTCGGGGAGGGGACGAATACGCAGTATTTT. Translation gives CASSLFGEGTNTQYF. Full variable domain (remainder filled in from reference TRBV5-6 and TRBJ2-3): DAGVTQSPTHLIKTRGQQVTLRCSPKSGHDTVSWYQQALGQGPQFIFQYYEEEERQRGNFPDRFSGHQFPNYSSELNVNALLLGDSALYLCASSLFGEGTNTQYFGPGTRLTVL.

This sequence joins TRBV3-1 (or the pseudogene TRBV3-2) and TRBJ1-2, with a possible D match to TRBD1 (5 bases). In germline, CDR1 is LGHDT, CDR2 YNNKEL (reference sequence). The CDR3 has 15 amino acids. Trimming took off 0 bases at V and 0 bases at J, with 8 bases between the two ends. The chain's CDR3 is CASSQDLTANYGYTF. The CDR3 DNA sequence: TGTGCCAGCAGCCAAGATCTGACAGCTAACTATGGCTACACCTTC.

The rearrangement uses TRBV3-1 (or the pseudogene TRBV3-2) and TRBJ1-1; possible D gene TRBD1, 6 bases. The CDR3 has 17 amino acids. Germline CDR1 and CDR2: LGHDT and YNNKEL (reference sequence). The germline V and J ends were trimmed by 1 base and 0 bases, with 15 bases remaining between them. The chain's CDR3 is CASSQVGGDRLNTEAFF. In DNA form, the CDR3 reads TGTGCCAGCAGCCAAGTAGGGGGAGACAGGCTGAACACTGAAGCTTTCTTT.

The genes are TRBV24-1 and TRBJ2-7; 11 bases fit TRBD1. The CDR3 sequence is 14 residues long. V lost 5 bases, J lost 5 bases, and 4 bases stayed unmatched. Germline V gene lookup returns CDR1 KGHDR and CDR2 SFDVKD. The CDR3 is CATSGTGGDDEQYF. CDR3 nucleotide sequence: TGTGCCACCAGTGGGACAGGGGGCGACGACGAGCAGTACTTC.

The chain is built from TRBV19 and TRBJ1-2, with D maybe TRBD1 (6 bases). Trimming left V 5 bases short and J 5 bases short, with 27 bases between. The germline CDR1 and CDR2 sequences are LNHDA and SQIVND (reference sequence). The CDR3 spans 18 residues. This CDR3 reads CASSFRRQAANPQYGYTF. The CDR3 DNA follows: TGTGCCAGTAGTTTCCGAAGACAGGCAGCCAATCCCCAATATGGCTACACCTTC.

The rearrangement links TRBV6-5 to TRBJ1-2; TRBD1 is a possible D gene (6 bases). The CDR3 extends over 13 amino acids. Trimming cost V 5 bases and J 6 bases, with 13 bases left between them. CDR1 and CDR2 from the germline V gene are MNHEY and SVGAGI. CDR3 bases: TGTGCCAGCAGTAAACAGGGTTTGGATGGCTACACCTTC. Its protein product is CASSKQGLDGYTF.

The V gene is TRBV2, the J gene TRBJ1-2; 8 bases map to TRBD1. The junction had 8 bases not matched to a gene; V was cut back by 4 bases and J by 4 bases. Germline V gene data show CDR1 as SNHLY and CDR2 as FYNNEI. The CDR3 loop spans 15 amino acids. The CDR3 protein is CASSGDRQPVYGYTF. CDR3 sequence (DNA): TGTGCCAGCAGTGGGGACAGGCAGCCCGTCTATGGCTACACCTTC.

CDR3 nucleotides: TGTGCCAGCAGCACTCTAGTTCCCGGGGAAAACACCTTC. It yields the protein CASSTLVPGENTF. The V call is TRBV5-6, the J call TRBJ1-2, with D unclear. V was cut by 4 bases and J by 12 bases, with 19 bases left in between. Germline CDR1 reads SGHDT; CDR2 reads YYEEEE. The CDR3 sequence is 13 residues long.

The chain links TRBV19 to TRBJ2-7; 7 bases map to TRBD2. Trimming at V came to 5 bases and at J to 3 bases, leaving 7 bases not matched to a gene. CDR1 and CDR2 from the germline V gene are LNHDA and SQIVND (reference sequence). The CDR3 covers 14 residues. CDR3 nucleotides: TGTGCCAGTAGTCCCCGGGGGACTATCTACGAGCAGTACTTC. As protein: CASSPRGTIYEQYF.

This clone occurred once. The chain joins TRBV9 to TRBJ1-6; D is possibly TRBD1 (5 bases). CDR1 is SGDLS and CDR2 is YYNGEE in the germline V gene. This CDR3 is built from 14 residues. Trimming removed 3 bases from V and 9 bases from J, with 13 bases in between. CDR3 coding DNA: TGTGCCAGCAGCGACTTGTCGGGGGGTTCACCCCTCCACTTT. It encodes CASSDLSGGSPLHF.

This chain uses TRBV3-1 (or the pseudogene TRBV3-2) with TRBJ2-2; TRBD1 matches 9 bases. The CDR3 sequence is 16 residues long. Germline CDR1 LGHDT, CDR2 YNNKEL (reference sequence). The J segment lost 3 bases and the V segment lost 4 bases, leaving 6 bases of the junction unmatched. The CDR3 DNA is TGTGCCAGCAGCCTTAGAAGGACAGGGGACACCGGGGAGCTGTTTTTT. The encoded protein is CASSLRRTGDTGELFF.